The T cell receptor (beta chain) under discussion was sequenced for a study of blood T cell repertoires in COVID-19. Overall study context: The United States, Italy and Spain were the sources of the acute and convalescent COVID-19 samples. PBMCs, B-cell-depleted T cells, or T cells were the source of the cDNA or gDNA that made up the material.

Per the authors' pipeline: Quantification of nucleated cells was approximated via reference gene primer amplification. Sequencing was performed with immunoSEQ multiplex PCR; in TCRdb, only in-frame clones are kept and a portion is missing. For V, J and clone size, that table is used; D and trimming come from the DNA. The data contain roughly 250,000 clones, 75% to 90% of them singletons. Trimming removed 0 bases at V and 1 base at J, with 8 bases between. This CDR3 spans 16 amino acids. Per germline, CDR1 SGDLS and CDR2 YYNGEE. The chain couples TRBV9 to TRBJ2-6, with a weak D call TRBD1 (6 bases). The sample was peripheral blood. This receptor was obtained from a man in his 60s who had recovered from COVID-19. Here the CDR3 reads CASSVGQDSGANVLTF. CDR3 bases: TGTGCCAGCAGCGTAGGACAGGATTCTGGGGCCAACGTCCTGACTTTC.